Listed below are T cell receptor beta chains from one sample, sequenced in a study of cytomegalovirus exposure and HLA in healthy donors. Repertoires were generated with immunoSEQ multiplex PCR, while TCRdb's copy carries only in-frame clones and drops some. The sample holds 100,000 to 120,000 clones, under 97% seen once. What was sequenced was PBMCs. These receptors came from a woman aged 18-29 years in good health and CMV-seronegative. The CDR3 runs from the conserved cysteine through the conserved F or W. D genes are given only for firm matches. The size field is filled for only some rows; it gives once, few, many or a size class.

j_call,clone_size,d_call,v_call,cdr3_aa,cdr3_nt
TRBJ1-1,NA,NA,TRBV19,CASSTGLNTEAFF,TGTGCCAGTAGTACAGGTCTGAACACTGAAGCTTTCTTT
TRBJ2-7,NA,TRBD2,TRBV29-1,CSVTGTSSTYEQYF,TGCAGCGTCACCGGGACTAGCTCAACCTACGAGCAGTACTTC
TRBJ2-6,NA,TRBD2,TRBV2,CASSDTLLAGGEGANVLTF,TGTGCCAGCAGTGATACCTTACTAGCGGGGGGGGAAGGGGCCAACGTCCTGACTTTC
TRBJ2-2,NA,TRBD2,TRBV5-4,CASSSNPGTTNTGELFF,TGTGCCAGCAGTTCTAACCCCGGGACTACGAACACCGGGGAGCTGTTTTTT
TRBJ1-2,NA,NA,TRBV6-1,CASGRGAHGYTF,TGTGCCAGCGGACGGGGGGCGCATGGCTACACCTTC
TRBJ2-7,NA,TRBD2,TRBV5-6,CASSAPSGASYEQYF,TGTGCCAGCAGCGCTCCTAGCGGGGCATCCTACGAGCAGTACTTC
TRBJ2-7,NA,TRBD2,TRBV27,CASSPPGLAGAAYEQYF,TGTGCCAGCAGTCCTCCGGGACTAGCGGGGGCCGCCTACGAGCAGTACTTC
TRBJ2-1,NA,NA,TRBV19,CASSKLGGEYNEQFF,TGTGCCAGTAGTAAGCTCGGCGGGGAGTACAATGAGCAGTTCTTC
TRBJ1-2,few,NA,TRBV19,CASSKDLSDYGYTF,TGTGCCAGTAGTAAGGACTTAAGCGACTATGGCTACACCTTC
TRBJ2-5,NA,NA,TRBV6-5,CASSYNGDQETQYF,TGTGCCAGCAGTTACAACGGGGATCAAGAGACCCAGTACTTC
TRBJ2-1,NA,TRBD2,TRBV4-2,CASSQRSGGGANEQFF,TGTGCCAGCAGCCAACGGTCGGGCGGGGGGGCAAATGAGCAGTTCTTC
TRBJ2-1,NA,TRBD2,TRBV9,CASSAASGGIGSYNEQFF,TGTGCCAGCAGCGCGGCCAGCGGGGGGATCGGCTCCTACAATGAGCAGTTCTTC
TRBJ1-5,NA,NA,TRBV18,CASSPHRDKGPQHF,TGTGCCAGCTCACCGCACCGGGACAAGGGGCCCCAGCATTTT
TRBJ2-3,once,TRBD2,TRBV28,CASRRAGGTDTQYF,TGTGCCAGCAGACGAGCGGGGGGCACAGATACGCAGTATTTT
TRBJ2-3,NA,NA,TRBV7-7,CASSLGQADTQYF,TGTGCTAGCAGCTTAGGCCAGGCAGATACGCAGTATTTT
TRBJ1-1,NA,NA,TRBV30,CAWSVLGFTRAEAFF,TGTGCCTGGAGTGTACTCGGCTTCACTAGGGCCGAAGCTTTCTTT
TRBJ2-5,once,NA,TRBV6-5,CASSGGETQYF,TGTGCCAGCAGTGGCGGGGAGACCCAGTACTTC
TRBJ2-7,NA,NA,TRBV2,CASMVRSYEQYF,TGTGCCAGCATGGTGAGGTCCTACGAGCAGTACTTC
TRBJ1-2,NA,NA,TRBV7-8,CASSLTTVYGYTF,TGTGCCAGCAGCTTAACGACAGTCTATGGCTACACCTTC
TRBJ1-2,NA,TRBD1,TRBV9,CASTSPDRGHYGYTF,TGTGCCAGCACCTCCCCGGACAGGGGGCACTATGGCTACACCTTC
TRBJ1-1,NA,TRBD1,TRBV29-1,CSAEGQGLYTEAFF,TGCAGCGCCGAGGGACAGGGGCTCTACACTGAAGCTTTCTTT
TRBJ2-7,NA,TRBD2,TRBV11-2,CATSTSGGPYEQYF,TGTGCCACATCGACTAGCGGGGGGCCTTACGAGCAGTACTTC
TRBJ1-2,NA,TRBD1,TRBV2,CATSRDREGGYTF,TGTGCCACTAGCCGGGACAGGGAAGGTGGCTACACCTTC
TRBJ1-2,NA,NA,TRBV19,CASSSVGYTF,TGTGCCAGTAGTAGCGTTGGCTACACCTTC
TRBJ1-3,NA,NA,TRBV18,CASSPTGASGNTIYF,TGTGCCAGCTCACCAACTGGGGCCTCGGGAAACACCATATATTTT
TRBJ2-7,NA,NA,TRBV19,CASSILLHRQLYEQYF,TGTGCCAGTAGTATTCTTTTACACAGACAGTTGTACGAGCAGTACTTC
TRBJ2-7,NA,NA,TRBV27,CASSLYPNSYEQYF,TGTGCCAGCAGTTTATATCCCAACTCCTACGAGCAGTACTTC
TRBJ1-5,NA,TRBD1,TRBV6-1,CASSVRQGESQPQHF,TGTGCCAGCAGTGTCCGGCAGGGGGAGAGTCAGCCCCAGCATTTT
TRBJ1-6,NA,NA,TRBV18,CASSPDRTGNSPLHF,TGTGCCAGCTCACCAGACAGGACGGGGAATTCACCCCTCCACTTT
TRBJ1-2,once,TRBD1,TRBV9,CASSVAERQGITF,TGTGCCAGCAGCGTAGCGGAGAGACAGGGAATCACCTTC
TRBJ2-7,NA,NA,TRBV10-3,CASEDSHYEQYF,TGTGCCTCTGAGGACAGCCACTACGAGCAGTACTTC
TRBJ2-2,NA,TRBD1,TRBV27,CASSFEGQGRGNTGELFF,TGTGCCAGCAGTTTCGAGGGACAGGGACGAGGGAACACCGGGGAGCTGTTTTTT
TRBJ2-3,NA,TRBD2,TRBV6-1,CASSEWWRGDSQVYTQYF,TGTGCCAGCAGTGAATGGTGGCGGGGGGACTCCCAGGTGTATACGCAGTATTTT
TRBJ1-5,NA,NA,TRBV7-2,CASSLAPGNPTYSNQPQHF,TGTGCCAGCAGCTTAGCCCCGGGGAACCCTACGTATAGCAATCAGCCCCAGCATTTT
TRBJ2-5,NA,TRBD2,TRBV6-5,CASSVTSGGPGTQYF,TGTGCCAGTTCGGTGACTAGCGGGGGTCCGGGGACCCAGTACTTC
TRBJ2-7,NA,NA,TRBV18,CASSGDKISYEQYF,TGTGCCAGCTCCGGGGACAAAATCTCCTACGAGCAGTACTTC
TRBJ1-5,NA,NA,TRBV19,CASSIGSVTGPQHF,TGTGCCAGTAGTATAGGTAGTGTTACCGGGCCCCAGCATTTT
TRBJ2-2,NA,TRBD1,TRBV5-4,CASTPGTGHTGELFF,TGTGCCAGCACCCCCGGGACAGGTCATACCGGGGAGCTGTTTTTT
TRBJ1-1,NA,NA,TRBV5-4,CASSGRQLGTEAFF,TGTGCCAGCAGCGGACGACAGTTAGGGACTGAAGCTTTCTTT
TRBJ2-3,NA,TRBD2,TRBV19,CASSILVGGSTDTQYF,TGTGCCAGTAGTATTTTGGTGGGGGGGAGCACAGATACGCAGTATTTT
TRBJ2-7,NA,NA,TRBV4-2,CASSQGIGSSYEQYF,TGTGCCAGCAGCCAAGGAATCGGGAGCTCCTACGAGCAGTACTTC
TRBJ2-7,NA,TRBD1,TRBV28,CASSPGTGGGYEQYF,TGTGCCAGCAGTCCCGGGACAGGGGGTGGTTACGAGCAGTACTTC
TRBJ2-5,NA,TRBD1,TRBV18,CASSPTGQPLQETQYF,TGTGCCAGCTCACCCACGGGACAGCCCCTCCAAGAGACCCAGTACTTC
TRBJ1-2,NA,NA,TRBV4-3,CASSQDPQGKNYGYTF,TGCGCCAGCAGCCAAGATCCCCAGGGAAAAAACTATGGCTACACCTTC
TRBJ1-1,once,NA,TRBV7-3,CASSLGAANTEAFF,TGTGCCAGCAGCTTGGGAGCGGCGAACACTGAAGCTTTCTTT
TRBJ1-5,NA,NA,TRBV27,CASSSAGLDQPQHF,TGTGCCAGCAGTTCCGCAGGGTTGGATCAGCCCCAGCATTTT
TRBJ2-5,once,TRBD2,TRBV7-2,CASSNRTSGVETQYF,TGTGCCAGCAGCAATCGAACTAGCGGGGTGGAGACCCAGTACTTC
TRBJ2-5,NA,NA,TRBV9,CASSVAGWRGETQYF,TGTGCCAGCAGCGTAGCGGGGTGGCGTGGGGAGACCCAGTACTTC
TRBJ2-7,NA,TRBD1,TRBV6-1,CASSHGQVLNYEQYF,TGTGCCAGCAGTCACGGACAGGTGCTGAACTACGAGCAGTACTTC
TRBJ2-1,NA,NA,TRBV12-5,CASGQGWEQFF,TGTGCTAGTGGACAGGGTTGGGAGCAGTTCTTC
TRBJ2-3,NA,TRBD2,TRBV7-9,CASSSTLAGGRADTQYF,TGTGCCAGCAGCTCAACTCTAGCGGGGGGGCGCGCAGATACGCAGTATTTT
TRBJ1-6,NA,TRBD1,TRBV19,CASSMTGGDSPLHF,TGTGCCAGTAGTATGACAGGGGGCGATTCACCCCTCCACTTT
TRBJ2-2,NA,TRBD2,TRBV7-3,CASSFTGTSGGPPGELFF,TGTGCCAGCAGCTTTACGGGGACTAGCGGGGGACCCCCCGGGGAGCTGTTTTTT
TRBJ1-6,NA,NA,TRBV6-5,CASSYSFGGGNSPLHF,TGTGCCAGCAGTTACTCATTCGGCGGGGGGAATTCACCCCTCCACTTT
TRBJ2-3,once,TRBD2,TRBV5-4,CASSLWVAGGRGDTQYF,TGTGCCAGCAGCTTGTGGGTAGCGGGGGGGAGGGGAGATACGCAGTATTTT
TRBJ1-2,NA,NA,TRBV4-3,CASSQEVGDNYGYTF,TGCGCCAGCAGCCAAGAGGTAGGGGATAACTATGGCTACACCTTC
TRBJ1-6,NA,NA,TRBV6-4,CASSGEIRERSPLHF,TGTGCCAGCAGTGGGGAGATACGCGAGCGTTCACCCCTCCACTTT
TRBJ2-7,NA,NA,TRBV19,CASSSPGLFYEQYF,TGTGCCAGTAGTTCCCCGGGACTCTTTTACGAGCAGTACTTC